Here is one T cell receptor (beta chain) with its context. Its antigen is as yet unknown. The treatment was: roughly 10-day PBMC culture with coronavirus spike peptide pools or control peptides (ViraFEST assay). CD4+ T-cell collection from the unexposed donor predated the COVID-19 pandemic (2011-2018). ViraFEST used peptide pools to expand antigen-specific T cells before TCR sequencing. It was on days 3 and 7 that half the medium was replaced with fresh IL-2 medium. CDR3 length: 17 residues. V shed 0 bases, J shed 4 bases, and the junction held 7 bases outside the gene matches. The germline gives CDR1 MNHEY, CDR2 SVGEGT. This entry belongs to a study of vaccination and CD4 T cells after COVID-19. Study details: Overlapping spike peptides of SARS-CoV-2, HCoV-NL63, HCoV-OC43 and HCoV-229E stimulated the cells. Either a CEFX pool, an HIV-1 Nef pool, or no peptide was added to control cultures.

With the Oncomine TCR Beta short-read assay, DNA from cultured CD4+ T cells was sequenced. From cultured CD4+ T cells, genomic DNA was extracted. TCRdb called the PCR reads again in MiXCR, with one record for every CDR3 protein. The sample comprises several thousand distinct CDR3 sequences, roughly 31% of which are singletons, and around 10% rests with the top ten. The chain employs TRBV6-2 or TRBV6-3 and TRBJ2-1; 9 bases map to TRBD2. Sequenced material: CD4+ T cells from blood, cultured in vitro. The receptor was derived from a human donor in good health. CDR3 sequence: CASSYSPASGIYNEQFF. The CDR3 nucleotides read TGTGCCAGCAGTTACTCTCCAGCTAGCGGGATTTACAATGAGCAGTTCTTC.